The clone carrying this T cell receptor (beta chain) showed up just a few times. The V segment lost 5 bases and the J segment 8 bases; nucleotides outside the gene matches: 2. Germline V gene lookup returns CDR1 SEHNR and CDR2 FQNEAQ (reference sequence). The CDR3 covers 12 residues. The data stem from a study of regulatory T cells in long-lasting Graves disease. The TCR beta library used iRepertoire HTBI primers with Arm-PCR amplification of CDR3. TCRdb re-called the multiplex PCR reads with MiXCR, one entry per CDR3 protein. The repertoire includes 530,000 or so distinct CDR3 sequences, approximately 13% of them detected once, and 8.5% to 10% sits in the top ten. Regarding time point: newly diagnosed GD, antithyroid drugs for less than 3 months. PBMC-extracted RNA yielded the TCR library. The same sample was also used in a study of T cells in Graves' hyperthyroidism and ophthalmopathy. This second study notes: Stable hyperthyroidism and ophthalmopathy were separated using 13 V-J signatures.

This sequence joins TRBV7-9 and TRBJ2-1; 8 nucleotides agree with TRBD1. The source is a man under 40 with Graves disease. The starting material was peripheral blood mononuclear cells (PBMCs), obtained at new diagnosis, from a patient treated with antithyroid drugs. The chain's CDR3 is CASSEQGDEQFF. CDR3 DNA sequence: TGTGCCAGCAGCGAACAGGGGGATGAGCAGTTCTTC.